This T cell receptor (beta chain) was identified during a study of cytomegalovirus exposure and HLA in healthy donors. Study-wide background: T cells numbering around 180 million yielded approximately 120 million unique TCR beta sequences in an earlier analysis.

Broader study findings: In an earlier analysis, productive rearrangement rates for most beta V segments clustered near 87% or 30%.

Regarding this clone: Its antigen is unidentified.

Amplification used 60 Vbeta primers and 13 Jbeta primers. Data came from immunoSEQ multiplex PCR; TCRdb stores just in-frame clones and leaves some out. The sample has about 51,000 clones; 81% are singletons. V lost 3 bases and J lost 6; bases outside the gene matches: 6. This CDR3 has 15 amino acids. From germline, CDR1 is LNHNV and CDR2 YYDKDF (reference sequence). V gene TRBV15 combines with J gene TRBJ1-2; 11 bases map to TRBD1. The source material was PBMCs. The clonotype originates from a boy younger than 18 in good health and CMV-seropositive. The CDR3 is CATSRDRGPTHGYTF. CDR3 in DNA: TGTGCCACCAGCAGGGACAGGGGGCCTACCCATGGCTACACCTTC.